Below, 7 T cell receptor beta chains from the same sample are listed, as sequenced in a study of T cell repertoires in cytomegalovirus infection. TCRdb re-called the reads through MiXCR, storing one row per CDR3 protein. The sample has about 300,000 distinct CDR3 sequences; 9.6% are singletons. Input material: PBMCs. The receptors were gathered from a human donor in good health (CMV status not recorded). Some clones in this sample may be carry-over from other donors' samples.

This clonotype was found many times. The chain combines TRBV20-1 with TRBJ1-2; maybe TRBD1 (5 bases). CDR1 is DFQATT, CDR2 SNEGSKA, per germline (reference sequence). The V gene lost 3 bases and the J gene lost 0 bases, with 11 bases spanning the gap. The CDR3 sequence is 14 residues long. CDR3 DNA: TGCAGTGCTAGCAAAGGGACGACTAACTATGGCTACACCTTC. Translated: CSASKGTTNYGYTF.

There are many counts of this clonotype. This chain uses TRBV5-4 with TRBJ2-4; 8 positions agree with TRBD2. Germline CDR1 is SGHNT and CDR2 is YYREEE (reference sequence). V dropped 4 bases and J dropped 8; count of bases not matched to a gene: 5. CDR3 size: 13 residues. The CDR3 sequence: CASSLTGGDIQYF. The CDR3 DNA reads TGTGCCAGCAGCCTGACGGGGGGGGACATTCAGTACTTC.

There are many counts of this clonotype. The V call is TRBV7-8, the J call TRBJ1-5; 10 positions match TRBD1. The CDR3 consists of 15 residues. The V gene's germline CDR1 is SGHVS and CDR2 FQNEAQ. J lost 6 bases, V lost 3 bases, and 5 bases had no gene match. The CDR3 is CASSFSDRGAQPQHF. The CDR3 DNA follows: TGTGCCAGCAGCTTTTCGGACAGGGGGGCTCAGCCCCAGCATTTT. The whole variable domain, filled in from reference TRBV7-8 and TRBJ1-5, reads GAGVSQSPRYKVAKRGQDVALRCDPISGHVSLFWYQQALGQGPEFLTYFQNEAQLDKSGLPSDRFFAERPEGSVSTLKIQRTQQEDSAVYLCASSFSDRGAQPQHFGDGTRLSIL.

This clonotype was seen repeatedly, ten times or more. The genes are TRBV11-3 and TRBJ1-1; D is uncertain. Per germline, CDR1 SGHNT and CDR2 YENEEA. The V and J ends lost 5 bases and 5 bases respectively, with 12 bases between them. The CDR3 loop spans 13 amino acids. The CDR3 sequence is CASSATYGTEAFF. CDR3 in DNA: TGTGCCAGCAGCGCTACGTACGGAACTGAAGCTTTCTTT.

A remark on this clonotype: A much more abundant neighbour one base away suggests this may be a read error. The chain employs TRBV2 and TRBJ1-1; D call uncertain. This CDR3 has 11 amino acids. V lost 7 bases and J lost 0, with 3 bases in between. CDR1 and CDR2 (germline): SNHLY, FYNNEI. Written as DNA, the CDR3 is TGTGCCAGCATCATGAACACTGAAGCTTTCTTT. Its translation: CASIMNTEAFF. Full variable domain (remainder filled in from reference TRBV2 and TRBJ1-1): EPEVTQTPSHQVTQMGQEVILRCVPISNHLYFYWYRQILGQKVEFLVSFYNNEISEKSEIFDDQFSVERPDGSNFTLKIRSTKLEDSAMYFCASIMNTEAFFGQGTRLTVV.

In this sample, this clonotype turned up many times. The chain uses TRBV20-1 and TRBJ1-5, with 11 bases matching TRBD1. The germline V gene has CDR1 DFQATT and CDR2 SNEGSKA (reference sequence). The V gene end was trimmed by 7 bases and the J gene end by 6 bases; junction bases not matched to a gene: 5. The length of the CDR3 is 13 residues. CDR3 DNA sequence: TGCAGTGGGACAGGGGGCAGAACTCAGCCCCAGCATTTT. As protein: CSGTGGRTQPQHF.

This clonotype was observed at least ten times. The rearrangement joins TRBV27 to TRBJ1-5, with D perhaps matching TRBD1 (5 bases). CDR1 and CDR2 (germline): MNHEY, SMNVEV (reference sequence). V lost 3 bases and J lost 5, with 14 bases in between. The CDR3 is 15 amino acids. CDR3 sequence reads: CASSLWGTRDQPQHF. Here the CDR3 DNA reads TGTGCCAGCAGTTTGTGGGGGACGAGGGATCAGCCCCAGCATTTT.